This record looks at one T cell receptor (beta chain) sequence and its context. The antigen is not known. This sample is drawn from a study of shared clonotypes between healthy human individuals. Study overall: The people who gave samples were a couple of women and a few men aged 18 to 49. General study findings and limits: Shared clonotypes across all four donors exceeded non-shared ones in generation probability.

This CDR3 region has 13 residues. Per germline, CDR1 SGHRS and CDR2 YFSETQ. V gave up 1 base and J gave up 5 bases, with 9 bases separating them. The assay was immunoSEQ multiplex PCR, and TCRdb's table has in-frame clones only and misses some. This table holds over 1.5 million clones, around 98% found once. The sample taken for sequencing was naive CD4+ T cells sorted from blood. Subset noted: CD45RA+ positively selected. The chain recombines TRBV5-1 with TRBJ2-5; D is uncertain. The clonotype comes from a man aged 25-40 years in good health. The chain's CDR3 is CASSLSADETQYF. DNA of the CDR3: TGCGCCAGCAGCTTGTCAGCCGACGAGACCCAGTACTTC.